The 14 T cell receptor beta chains given below trace back to one sample, sequenced in a study of T cell responses to AZD1222 COVID-19 vaccine. Assay used: immunoSEQ multiplex PCR; TCRdb lists only in-frame clones, some missing. There are about 130,000 clones in the sample; roughly 91% occur only once, and about 4.5% lies in the top ten. Here the sequenced sample was peripheral blood, taken on day 0 of MenACWY control vaccination. All receptors derive from an adult in good health.

The rearrangement joins TRBV6-5 to TRBJ2-3, with 8 bases matching TRBD2. The CDR3 runs to 14 residues. Germline V gives CDR1 MNHEY, CDR2 SVGAGI. J lost 2 bases, V lost 6 bases, and 4 bases had no gene match. CDR3 region: CASRKGLVTDTQYF. CDR3 in DNA: TGTGCCAGCAGAAAGGGACTAGTCACAGATACGCAGTATTTT.

V and J are TRBV18 and TRBJ1-6; D unresolved. The CDR3 is 13 residues long. V lost 2 bases, J lost 18 bases, and 17 bases lay in between. Looked up from germline, CDR1 is KGHSH and CDR2 is LQKENI. Here the CDR3 reads CASSPTPSDRGHF. CDR3 coding DNA: TGTGCCAGCTCACCAACCCCCTCGGATCGTGGCCACTTT.

V and J are TRBV2 and TRBJ2-7, with no clear D. The ends were cut back, 5 bases at V and 2 bases at J, with 10 bases in the middle. The CDR3 consists of 13 residues. Germline CDR1 and CDR2: SNHLY and FYNNEI. This chain's CDR3 is CASSPNKPYEQYF. CDR3 nucleotide sequence: TGTGCCAGCAGTCCGAATAAACCCTACGAGCAGTACTTC.

This chain joins TRBV10-2 and TRBJ2-1; 11 nucleotides line up with TRBD2. The CDR3 runs 16 residues. The trim removed 8 bases at V and 6 bases at J, leaving 12 bases unmatched. From germline, CDR1 is WSHSY and CDR2 SAAADI. CDR3 sequence (DNA): TGCGCCAGCTGTTTTTCCTTAGCGGGGGGGAGCAATGAGCAGTTCTTC. Translating gives CASCFSLAGGSNEQFF.

This CDR3 is CASSQVGRTGARYEQYV. For the CDR3, the DNA is TGCGCCAGCAGCCAAGTCGGCAGGACAGGGGCCCGCTACGAGCAGTACGTC. The chain has TRBV4-1 and TRBJ2-7, with 9 bases matching TRBD1. V dropped 1 base and J dropped 3; count of bases not matched to a gene: 10. This CDR3 contains 17 residues. CDR1 is MGHRA, CDR2 YSYEKL, per germline.

The chain uses TRBV11-2 and TRBJ2-1, with 15 bases that match TRBD2. V lost 0 bases, J lost 4 bases, and 4 bases stayed unmatched. CDR1 is SGHAT and CDR2 is FQNNGV in the germline V gene. This CDR3 spans 18 amino acids. The CDR3 DNA follows: TGTGCCAGCAGCTTAGAGGGACTAGCGGGGGGTATTTACAATGAGCAGTTCTTC. It encodes CASSLEGLAGGIYNEQFF.

The chain couples TRBV19 to TRBJ2-2, with D possibly being TRBD1 or TRBD2 (7 bases each). V lost 3 bases and J 6 bases, leaving 11 bases between the germline ends. The CDR3 covers 14 residues. Germline CDR1 and CDR2: LNHDA and SQIVND (reference sequence). The CDR3 loop reads CASSMGGGPGELFF. CDR3 DNA: TGTGCCAGTAGTATGGGAGGGGGCCCCGGGGAGCTGTTTTTT.

The chain links TRBV7-2 to TRBJ1-1; D is undetermined. The CDR3 is made up of 14 amino acids. Germline V gene sequence: CDR1 SGHTA, CDR2 FQGNSA. V was pared by 3 bases and J by 6 bases, with 14 bases between. The CDR3 DNA reads TGTGCCAGCAGCTTCCGGACGGCTCAGGCTGAAGCTTTCTTT. This gives the protein CASSFRTAQAEAFF.

V is TRBV4-3 and J is TRBJ1-1; tentatively, D is TRBD1 (5 bases). Trimming stripped 0 bases from V and 6 bases from J, with 14 bases between. CDR3 length: 15 residues. CDR1 is LGHNA and CDR2 is YSLEER in the germline V gene. As DNA, the CDR3 is TGCGCCAGCAGCCAAGAGGGGCAGGGAGTCTCTGAAGCTTTCTTT. Amino acid sequence: CASSQEGQGVSEAFF.

The chain has TRBV25-1 and TRBJ1-6, with D possibly being TRBD1 (5 bases). The CDR3 has 16 residues. V lost 3 bases and J lost 0, with 9 bases in between. Germline V gene lookup returns CDR1 MGHDK and CDR2 SYGVNS. The CDR3 is CASSEGGSSYNSPLHF. CDR3 nucleotides: TGTGCCAGCAGTGAGGGGGGGAGCTCCTATAATTCACCCCTCCACTTT.

The rearrangement uses TRBV5-1 and TRBJ1-1; D is ambiguous. Trimming cost V 0 bases and J 4 bases, with 13 bases left between them. The CDR3 loop spans 15 amino acids. The germline V gene has CDR1 SGHRS and CDR2 YFSETQ. CDR3 sequence (DNA): TGCGCCAGCAGCTTGGGTTCCGGAGGGAGCACTGAAGCTTTCTTT. This codes for CASSLGSGGSTEAFF.

The chain carries TRBV30 and TRBJ2-1; D is ambiguous. The CDR3 spans 15 residues. Germline CDR1 and CDR2: GTSNPN and SVGIG (reference sequence). Trimming left V 2 bases short and J 0 bases short, with 11 bases between. CDR3 nucleotide sequence: TGTGCCTGGAGTCTCCCGACTCACTCCTACAATGAGCAGTTCTTC. This encodes CAWSLPTHSYNEQFF.

V and J are TRBV19 and TRBJ1-5; D perhaps matches TRBD1 (5 bases). Trimming left V 5 bases short and J 1 base short, with 15 bases between. This CDR3 has 16 residues. The germline CDR1 and CDR2 sequences are LNHDA and SQIVND (reference sequence). The CDR3 nucleotides read TGTGCCAGTAGTGGAACCCGGGACGTCAGCAATCAGCCCCAGCATTTT. This translates into CASSGTRDVSNQPQHF.

V usage is TRBV14 and J usage is TRBJ1-1; no firm D call. CDR3 length: 16 amino acids. The germline CDR1 and CDR2 sequences are SGHDN and FVKESK. The V end lost 0 bases, the J end lost 4 bases, and 15 bases lay between the germline ends. The CDR3 sequence is CASSQDPASRPTEAFF. The CDR3 coding sequence is TGTGCCAGCAGCCAAGATCCTGCCTCTAGACCCACTGAAGCTTTCTTT.